These T cell receptor beta chains were read from a single sample in a study of early T cells in non-severe SARS-CoV-2 infection. A single record per CDR3 protein comes from TCRdb applying MiXCR to the 5' RACE reads. The data contain 95,000 to 120,000 distinct CDR3 sequences, about 12% of them singletons. Sequenced sample: whole blood. The receptors derive from an adult who was a healthcare worker with PCR-confirmed SARS-CoV-2 infection or an uninfected control (not recorded which). The CDR3 runs from the conserved cysteine through the conserved F or W. A D gene is named only where the DNA matches it firmly. Clone size appears in some rows only: once, few, many, or a class for an expanded clone.

d_call,j_call,clone_size,v_call,cdr3_nt,cdr3_aa
.,TRBJ1-3,many,TRBV6-2/TRBV6-3,TGTGCCAGCAGTACTCACACCGACAGACCCCCCTCTGGAAACACCATATATTTT,CASSTHTDRPPSGNTIYF
.,TRBJ2-1,.,TRBV29-1,TGCAGCGTTGAGCCGAGAGCCAATGAGCAGTTCTTC,CSVEPRANEQFF
TRBD1,TRBJ2-1,.,TRBV6-4,TGTGCCAGCAGTGAAATAGGGGGCTCGAGCAATGAGCAGTTCTTC,CASSEIGGSSNEQFF
.,TRBJ2-2,many,TRBV2,TGTGCCAGCAGTGAGCAGTATAACACCGGGGAGCTGTTTTTT,CASSEQYNTGELFF
.,TRBJ1-1,many,TRBV5-6,TGTGCCAGCAGCCTGGGGACTTCCCCTGAAGCTTTCTTT,CASSLGTSPEAFF
.,TRBJ1-2,many,TRBV19,TGTGCCAGTAGTATGGGGTGGACAGTTTTGGATGGCTACACCTTC,CASSMGWTVLDGYTF
TRBD1,TRBJ1-3,.,TRBV7-2,TGTGCCAGCAGCTTCTCCGGGACAGGGAACGGAAACACCATATATTTT,CASSFSGTGNGNTIYF
TRBD1,TRBJ1-2,.,TRBV28,TGTGCCAGCAGTTTCAGGACAGGGCGGGGCTACACCTTC,CASSFRTGRGYTF
TRBD1,TRBJ2-3,few,TRBV5-4,TGTGCCAGCAGCTTGACGGGCAGGGGGAGAGTGAATACGCAGTATTTT,CASSLTGRGRVNTQYF
.,TRBJ1-2,many,TRBV4-1,TGCGCCAGCAGCCAAGTAGGCGTAGGAGGCTACACCTTC,CASSQVGVGGYTF
.,TRBJ1-5,.,TRBV6-6,TGTGCCAGCACCCACGAACAGGGTGTTTTCGGCAATCAGCCCCAGCATTTT,CASTHEQGVFGNQPQHF
TRBD1,TRBJ1-1,.,TRBV5-5,TGTGCCAGCAGCAACGGGACAGGGAGAACTTTCTTT,CASSNGTGRTFF
TRBD1,TRBJ2-2,few,TRBV12-3/TRBV12-4,TGTGCCAGCAGTTCTACTAGACAGGGGGTTAGCACCGGGGAGCTGTTTTTT,CASSSTRQGVSTGELFF
.,TRBJ1-1,few,TRBV7-2,TGTGCCAGCAGCCGGGACGGCAGGTTCGAAGCTTTCTTT,CASSRDGRFEAFF
TRBD2,TRBJ2-5,many,TRBV19,TGTGCCAGTAGTGTGACTAGCGGGGAGACCCAGTACTTC,CASSVTSGETQYF
.,TRBJ2-7,few,TRBV29-1,TGCAGCGTTCGTATCTCCTACGAGCAGTACTTC,CSVRISYEQYF
.,TRBJ1-2,.,TRBV7-3,TGTGCCAGCAGCCCAGGGATAGGGGGTGGCTACACCTTC,CASSPGIGGGYTF
.,TRBJ2-5,.,TRBV28,TGTGCCAGCAGCAACAATCTAGGGAACCAAGAGACCCAGTACTTC,CASSNNLGNQETQYF
TRBD2,TRBJ2-7,few,TRBV5-1,TGCGCCAGCAGCTTAGGAGGAGGCGGGGGCGAGCAGTACTTC,CASSLGGGGGEQYF
.,TRBJ1-5,many,TRBV30,TGTGCCTGGAGTATAGGGACGTACGCGGATCAGCCCCAGCATTTT,CAWSIGTYADQPQHF
TRBD2,TRBJ2-3,.,TRBV11-3,TGTGCCAGCAGCCGAGCGGGAGTCAAGGCAGATACGCAGTATTTT,CASSRAGVKADTQYF
.,TRBJ1-2,once,TRBV20-1,TGCAGTGCTAGTTCACAGAGCTATGGCTACACCTTC,CSASSQSYGYTF
.,TRBJ1-5,many,TRBV6-5,TGTGCCAGCAATACGGGGAATCAGCCCCAGCATTTT,CASNTGNQPQHF
.,TRBJ2-3,many,TRBV29-1,TGCAGCGCCAGCCGGCCAGATACGCAGTATTTT,CSASRPDTQYF
.,TRBJ2-1,.,TRBV3-1,TGTGCCAGCAGCCGGGGGGCAGGTGAGCAGTTCTTC,CASSRGAGEQFF
.,TRBJ2-2,.,TRBV19,TGTGCCAGTAAATGGACCTACACCGGGGAGCTGTTTTTT,CASKWTYTGELFF
TRBD1,TRBJ2-2,.,TRBV11-2,TGTGCCAGCAGCTTTAGGGGGCGATACACCGGGGAGCTGTTTTTT,CASSFRGRYTGELFF
.,TRBJ1-2,many,TRBV6-5,TGTGCCAGCAGTCGACAGGACTATGGCTACACCTTC,CASSRQDYGYTF
.,TRBJ2-3,many,TRBV7-8,TGTGCCAGCAGCCCGACGGATCGCCATACGCAGTATTTT,CASSPTDRHTQYF
TRBD1,TRBJ1-2,few,TRBV20-1,TGCAGTGCTGAAAACAAGGGACAGTACTATGGCTACACCTTC,CSAENKGQYYGYTF
TRBD1,TRBJ2-1,many,TRBV20-1,TGCAGTGCTAGAGACCCGACAGGGTGGGAGAGCAATGAGCAGTTCTTC,CSARDPTGWESNEQFF
.,TRBJ2-5,.,TRBV5-4,TGTGCCAGCCAAGGGGGGGGACCGTACCAAGAGACCCAGTACTTC,CASQGGGPYQETQYF
.,TRBJ2-2,few,TRBV18,TGTGCCAGCTCAAAGCCGGGACAGAACACCGGGGAGCTGTTTTTT,CASSKPGQNTGELFF
.,TRBJ2-7,many,TRBV11-2,TGTGCCAGCAGCGACCGCCGGGGCGAGCAGTACTTC,CASSDRRGEQYF
.,TRBJ1-1,.,TRBV20-1,TGCAGTGCTAGAGACCCCGACACTGAAGCTTTCTTT,CSARDPDTEAFF
TRBD2,TRBJ2-5,few,TRBV29-1,TGCAGCGTTGCGCCAGCGGGGGGGCCTGGAGAGACCCAGTACTTC,CSVAPAGGPGETQYF